This T cell receptor beta chain was retrieved from a study of Ad26.COV2.S vaccination and SARS-CoV-2 variants (dated by TCRdb to the early 2020s). Context from the whole study: Donors in the vaccine arm were drawn from COV1001, a multicentre, randomized, double-blind, placebo-controlled phase I-IIa trial testing Ad26.COV2.S in healthy adults. The TCR-sequenced set comprised around 30 samples: about 19 Ad26.COV2.S vaccine recipients, 5 placebo recipients and 8 SARS-CoV-2 convalescent individuals. Ad26.COV2.S was given intramuscularly at 5x10^10 or 1x10^11 viral particles, as a single shot or as two shots 56 days apart. TCRbeta repertoire sequencing served as the tool for gauging how specific and how broad the SARS-CoV-2-reactive T cell receptors were following Ad26.COV2.S vaccination. Trial participants were randomized into five groups of five, in which low-dose or high-dose Ad26.COV2.S was given once or twice, or placebo was given on both occasions. Blinding of investigators to trial group allocation was maintained during experiments and outcome assessment.

In light of the paper, this sample's treatment or condition label describes: some 19 received Ad26.COV2.S at low or high dose, single or two shots; 5 received placebo; per-sample allocation not given. For vaccine and placebo recipients, repertoires were sequenced using samples collected on day 63 after the first injection. Between 29 July and 7 August 2020, Cohort 1b enrolled fewer than 30 adults aged 18-55 years at one site in Boston, USA. Ad26.COV2.S consisted of a replication-incompetent adenovirus type 26 vector by which a prefusion-stabilized SARS-CoV-2 spike protein from the original Wuhan strain was expressed. Counted from cysteine to phenylalanine, this CDR3 has 13 amino acids. Only CDR3 DNA is held: 39 bases, read in frame from base 1. At the junction V is shortened by 2 bases and J by 7 bases, with 9 bases in between. Results the study describes overall, beyond this receptor: Compared with placebo recipients, Ad26.COV2.S recipients showed higher spike-specific TCR breadth (P = 0.0014). The authors noted that total T cell responses may have been underestimated by the TCR breadth and depth analyses. Substantial breadth of spike-specific CD8+ and CD4+ T cell responses was reported after vaccination. The study was not powered to compare responses between vaccine doses or regimens. Comparable non-spike TCR breadth was observed between vaccine and placebo recipients, consistent with only spike being contained in the vaccine.

With respect to this clone: Its antigen is still unknown. No quality values exist for individual bases; no much larger clone is one base distant.

The immunoSEQ Assay was the method used to sequence TCRbeta CDR3 regions. After extraction, genomic DNA underwent amplification by bias-controlled multiplex PCR, followed by high-throughput sequencing. Concerning the study's data processing: To quantify the absolute abundance of every unique TCRbeta CDR3 region, sequences were collapsed and filtered. Usable DNA was measured by amplifying reference genes present in all nucleated cells, and TCRbeta template counts were normalized to that usable DNA to estimate T cell fraction. Repertoire TCRs were annotated as SARS-CoV-2-specific by exact matching of V gene, CDR3 amino acid sequence and J gene to a known reactive TCR set. The reference SARS-CoV-2 TCR set was derived from MIRA and filtered for enrichment in COVID-19-positive ImmuneCODE repertoires, a step that removed public or cross-reactive TCRs. Using the MIRA antigens, annotated TCRs were further analysed by specific ORF or by position within an ORF. Breadth was defined as annotated unique rearrangements over total unique productive rearrangements; depth was the summed frequency of those rearrangements. Group comparisons of TCR breadth used two-sided Wilcoxon rank-sum tests. The source is immuneACCESS, and TCRdb retained only in-frame sequences with V and J called. Part of the clones is not carried over; for the studies checked, unresolved V genes explain less than half of this, and the remainder is unexplained. For V, J and clone size, that table is used; D and trimming come from the DNA. The sample table shows 350,000 to 550,000 clones, and approximately 92% are seen once. 2% to 3% of the sample is in the top ten clones.

The rearrangement combines TRBV23-1 with TRBJ1-5; a tentative D call is TRBD1 (6 bases match). TRBV23-1 is recorded as an ORF, its role being uncertain. This sequence originates from a person between 18 and 65 years old who received the Ad26.COV2.S COVID-19 vaccine or a placebo. The sample was peripheral blood, taken in a trial of Ad26.COV2.S vaccine versus placebo. For the CDR3, the sequence is CASSQRGAQPQHF. The DNA sequence reads TGCGCCAGCAGTCAAAGGGGGGCGCAGCCCCAGCATTTT.